Included here is one T cell receptor beta chain sequence, with context. The source of the sample is a study of shared clonotypes between healthy human individuals. The protocol was immunoSEQ multiplex PCR, while the TCRdb copy is restricted to in-frame clones and leaves out a portion. The sample holds hundreds of thousands of clones, 55% to 75% seen once. V lost 0 bases to trimming and J lost 4 bases, with 16 bases between them. The CDR3 has 16 amino acids. CDR1 is SGHRS and CDR2 is YFSETQ in the germline V gene. The rearrangement links TRBV5-1 to TRBJ1-2; tentative D call: TRBD1 (6 bases). The source is a woman aged 25 to 39 in good health. The sequenced sample consisted of memory CD4+ T cells sorted from blood. The subset denotes: CD45RA-negative fraction. CDR3: CASSLDEGGGPYGYTF. DNA for the CDR3: TGCGCCAGCAGCTTGGACGAGGGAGGGGGGCCCTATGGCTACACCTTC.